What follows are 25 T cell receptor beta chains derived from one specimen sequenced in a study of cytomegalovirus exposure and HLA in healthy donors. Here immunoSEQ multiplex PCR was the method, and the copy in TCRdb shows in-frame clones only, minus some. The data hold 120,000 to 150,000 clones, with 84% observed a single time. Sequenced material: PBMCs. The receptor set was obtained from a woman in her twenties or thirties in good health and CMV-seronegative.

This clone was recorded once. The J gene is TRBJ1-5, the V gene TRBV2, with a tentative D call TRBD1 (5 bases). V lost 6 bases, J lost 0 bases, and 12 bases lay in between. The CDR3 is 15 amino acids. Per the germline V gene, CDR1 is SNHLY and CDR2 is FYNNEI. The CDR3 region has the DNA TGTGCCAGCAGCCTCGACAGTTATAGCAATCAGCCCCAGCATTTT. It codes for CASSLDSYSNQPQHF.

The chain has TRBV18 and TRBJ1-3; D gene uncertain. This CDR3 comprises 14 residues. Germline CDR1 KGHSH, CDR2 LQKENI. V was cut by 6 bases and J by 0 bases, with 9 bases left in between. CDR3 sequence (DNA): TGTGCCAGCTCTTTAGAAAACTCTGGAAACACCATATATTTT. Translation gives CASSLENSGNTIYF.

The rearrangement joins TRBV28 to TRBJ2-1, with D perhaps matching TRBD1 (5 bases). Germline CDR1 MDHEN, CDR2 SYDVKM. The CDR3 is made up of 15 amino acids. The V end was cut by 6 bases, the J end by 2 bases, with 14 bases between. DNA for the CDR3: TGTGCCAGCAGGCCACAGGAGAAAACCTACAATGAGCAGTTCTTC. Its protein product is CASRPQEKTYNEQFF.

The chain combines TRBV5-1 with TRBJ2-3; weak D call: TRBD1 (6 bases). Trimming took off 5 bases at V and 2 bases at J, with 18 bases between the two ends. Germline V gives CDR1 SGHRS, CDR2 YFSETQ. This CDR3 is 16 amino acids long. As DNA, the CDR3 is TGCGCCAGCAGACCCCTGTGGGGGCCACCCACAGATACGCAGTATTTT. It translates to CASRPLWGPPTDTQYF.

J is TRBJ1-5 and V is TRBV18, with 12 bases matching TRBD1. Germline lookup yields CDR1 KGHSH and CDR2 LQKENI. Trimming at V came to 5 bases and at J to 6 bases, leaving 14 bases not matched to a gene. CDR3 length equals 18 residues. CDR3 loop: CASSAGGQGAVGRQPQHF. The CDR3 DNA is TGTGCCAGCTCAGCCGGGGGACAGGGGGCGGTTGGTCGTCAGCCCCAGCATTTT.

The V gene is TRBV7-9, the J gene TRBJ2-3; 8 positions match TRBD1. The J segment lost 5 bases and the V segment lost 6 bases, leaving 13 bases of the junction unmatched. Germline CDR1 and CDR2: SEHNR and FQNEAQ (reference sequence). CDR3 size: 16 residues. CDR3 nucleotide sequence: TGTGCCAGCAGGACGGGGACAGGCGCGTTCGGAGATACGCAGTATTTT. This codes for CASRTGTGAFGDTQYF.

The chain uses TRBV25-1 and TRBJ2-2, with D perhaps matching TRBD1 (6 bases). The CDR3 covers 14 residues. The V end was cut by 6 bases, the J end by 7 bases, with 15 bases between. The germline V gene encodes CDR1 MGHDK and CDR2 SYGVNS. This CDR3 reads CASSAMGAVGELFF. The CDR3 nucleotides read TGTGCCAGCAGCGCCATGGGGGCGGTCGGGGAGCTGTTTTTT.

V usage is TRBV27 and J usage is TRBJ2-3; perhaps TRBD1 as D (6 bases). This CDR3 is built from 15 residues. V was trimmed by 6 bases and J by 0 bases, leaving 13 bases between them. Germline CDR1 MNHEY, CDR2 SMNVEV (reference sequence). The CDR3 reads CASSPVGQSTDTQYF. The CDR3 DNA reads as TGTGCCAGCAGCCCCGTAGGACAGAGCACAGATACGCAGTATTTT.

The V and J genes are TRBV6-1 and TRBJ1-5, with 9 bases identical to TRBD1. Germline values: CDR1 MNHNS, CDR2 SASEGT. V lost 1 base to trimming and J lost 7 bases; unmatched junction nucleotides: 8. CDR3 size: 16 residues. The chain's CDR3 is CASSEGRTGALQPQHF. In nucleotides, the CDR3 is TGTGCCAGCAGTGAAGGCCGGACAGGGGCCTTGCAGCCCCAGCATTTT.

CDR3 coding DNA: TGTGCCAGCAGTTTACAGGGACAAAACACTGAAGCTTTCTTT. This gives the protein CASSLQGQNTEAFF. The chain employs TRBV27 and TRBJ1-1; D is perhaps TRBD1 (6 bases). Per germline, CDR1 MNHEY and CDR2 SMNVEV (reference sequence). There are 14 residues in the CDR3. Trimming left V 2 bases short and J 2 bases short, with 9 bases between.

This rearrangement joins TRBV27 to TRBJ2-1, with D maybe TRBD2 (6 bases). The CDR3 loop spans 15 amino acids. Germline CDR1 reads MNHEY; CDR2 reads SMNVEV (reference sequence). The germline V and J ends were trimmed by 1 base and 7 bases, with 14 bases remaining between them. The CDR3 here is CASSLFPATRNEQFF. In nucleotides, the CDR3 is TGTGCCAGCAGTTTATTCCCCGCGACTAGAAATGAGCAGTTCTTC.

V is TRBV6-6 and J is TRBJ1-4; possible D gene TRBD1, 5 bases. Germline CDR1 is MNHNY and CDR2 is SVGAGI (reference sequence). There are 13 residues in the CDR3. The V end lost 4 bases, the J end lost 10 bases, and 13 bases lay between the germline ends. The CDR3 DNA follows: TGTGCCAGCAGTTTCCGAGGCGGGGGAAAACTGTTTTTT. This gives the protein CASSFRGGGKLFF.

This clone has a single count. This chain connects TRBV5-8 to TRBJ2-5; D uncertain. CDR1 SGHTS and CDR2 YDEGEE come from the germline V gene. The CDR3 runs to 15 residues. V was pared by 0 bases and J by 1 base, with 10 bases between. As DNA, the CDR3 is TGTGCCAGCAGCTTGGCCGCGGTCACCCAAGAGACCCAGTACTTC. Its protein is CASSLAAVTQETQYF.

This chain connects TRBV7-2 to TRBJ2-5, with D unclear. The V and J ends lost 8 bases and 5 bases respectively, with 6 bases between them. Germline V gives CDR1 SGHTA, CDR2 FQGNSA. The CDR3 extends over 10 amino acids. For the CDR3, the DNA is TGTGCCAGCCGTGGCGAGACCCAGTACTTC. Protein sequence: CASRGETQYF.

The rearrangement links TRBV11-1 to TRBJ2-1; TRBD2 agrees at 9 bases. Germline CDR1 SGHAT, CDR2 FQDESV (reference sequence). The CDR3 is 17 residues long. J lost 7 bases, V lost 7 bases, and 17 bases had no gene match. DNA for the CDR3: TGTGCCAGCACCAACCCGAAGCGGGGGGCCGGTACAAATGAGCAGTTCTTC. Amino acids: CASTNPKRGAGTNEQFF.

The chain uses TRBV4-1 and TRBJ2-3; perhaps TRBD2 as D (6 bases). Germline-derived CDR1 and CDR2 are MGHRA and YSYEKL. This CDR3 spans 15 amino acids. Deletions cut 4 bases from V and 0 bases from J, with 11 bases between. The CDR3 coding sequence is TGCGCCAGCAGCCCCTGGGGGGTTAGCACAGATACGCAGTATTTT. This codes for CASSPWGVSTDTQYF.

V is TRBV4-1 and J is TRBJ2-3; D possibly corresponds to TRBD2 (5 bases). From germline, CDR1 is MGHRA and CDR2 YSYEKL. This CDR3 spans 15 amino acids. With 2 bases removed from V and 2 bases from J, the gap between germline ends came to 11 bases. This CDR3 is CASSQRYGDTDTQYF. For the CDR3, the DNA is TGCGCCAGCAGCCAAAGGTACGGGGACACAGATACGCAGTATTTT.

The chain uses TRBV19 and TRBJ1-5, with D perhaps matching TRBD1 (6 bases). V gave up 4 bases and J gave up 0 bases, with 10 bases separating them. Germline V gene data show CDR1 as LNHDA and CDR2 as SQIVND (reference sequence). The CDR3 sequence is 15 residues long. This chain's CDR3 is CASSRGRVSNQPQHF. In DNA, the CDR3 is TGTGCCAGTAGTAGGGGGCGGGTTAGCAATCAGCCCCAGCATTTT.

This clone has at least ten counts. J is TRBJ2-1 and V is TRBV7-9; possible D gene TRBD1, 7 bases. Germline CDR1 is SEHNR and CDR2 is FQNEAQ (reference sequence). CDR3 length: 12 residues. V was cut by 5 bases and J by 14 bases, with 16 bases left in between. CDR3 amino acids: CASSGGTARKFF. In nucleotides, the CDR3 is TGTGCCAGCAGCGGCGGGACAGCTAGGAAGTTCTTC.

V is TRBV2 and J is TRBJ1-4; 7 bases match TRBD1. CDR1 SNHLY and CDR2 FYNNEI come from the germline V gene. The CDR3 is 15 amino acids. V shed 7 bases, J shed 5 bases, and the junction held 10 bases outside the gene matches. CDR3: CASKGRGTENEKLFF. In nucleotides, the CDR3 is TGTGCCAGCAAGGGGCGTGGGACAGAGAATGAAAAACTGTTTTTT.

CDR3 nucleotides: TGCGCCAGCAGCTGGGACAGGGGCACTGAAGCTTTCTTT. Its translation is CASSWDRGTEAFF. The gene calls are TRBV5-1 and TRBJ1-1, with TRBD1 matching 10 bases. CDR3 length equals 13 residues. Unmatched junction bases numbered 0, after V lost 3 bases and J lost 4 bases. Germline V gene lookup returns CDR1 SGHRS and CDR2 YFSETQ.

The chain joins TRBV21-1 to TRBJ1-5; the table gives TRBD1 as D, unverified against the DNA. TRBV21-1 is classified as a pseudogene. CDR3 size: 14 residues. This CDR3 reads CASSKDREDQPQHF. CDR3 coding DNA: TGTGCCAGCAGCAAAGACAGGGAAGATCAGCCCCAGCATTTT.

The CDR3 loop reads CASSDVEGSGYTF. Written as DNA, the CDR3 is TGTGCCAGCAGTGATGTTGAGGGAAGCGGCTACACCTTC. The chain combines TRBV6-1 with TRBJ1-2, with unresolved D. From germline, CDR1 is MNHNS and CDR2 SASEGT. V lost 3 bases to trimming and J lost 8 bases, with 13 bases between them. CDR3 length equals 13 residues.

A remark on this clone: Germline is not matched at one junction end, which may reflect a read error. V usage is TRBV7-6 and J usage is TRBJ2-1; TRBD1 agrees at 9 bases. The germline V gene encodes CDR1 SGHVS and CDR2 FNYEAQ. The CDR3 covers 14 residues. CDR3 protein: CASSLGSPLDRGIF. The CDR3 region has the DNA TGTGCCAGCAGCTTAGGTTCCCCCCTCGACAGGGGGATCTTC.

The chain uses TRBV29-1 and TRBJ1-1, with a possible D match to TRBD1 (5 bases). CDR3 length: 14 amino acids. V was shortened by 7 bases and J by 0 bases, with 15 bases between the two germline ends. Germline V lookup: CDR1 SQVTM, CDR2 ANQGSEA. The CDR3 protein is CSAGTGLMNTEAFF. CDR3 DNA sequence: TGCAGCGCTGGGACGGGACTTATGAACACTGAAGCTTTCTTT.